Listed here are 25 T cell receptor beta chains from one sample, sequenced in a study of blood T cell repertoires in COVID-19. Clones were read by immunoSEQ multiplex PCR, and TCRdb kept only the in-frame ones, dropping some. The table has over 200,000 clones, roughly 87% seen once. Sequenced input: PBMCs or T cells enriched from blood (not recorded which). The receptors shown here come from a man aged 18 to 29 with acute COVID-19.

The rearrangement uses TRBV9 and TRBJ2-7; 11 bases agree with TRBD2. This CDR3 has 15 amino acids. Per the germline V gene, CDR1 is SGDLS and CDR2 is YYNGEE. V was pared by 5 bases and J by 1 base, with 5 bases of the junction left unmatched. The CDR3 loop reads CASRNSGRASYEQYF. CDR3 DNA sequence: TGTGCCAGCAGGAATAGCGGGAGGGCTTCCTACGAGCAGTACTTC.

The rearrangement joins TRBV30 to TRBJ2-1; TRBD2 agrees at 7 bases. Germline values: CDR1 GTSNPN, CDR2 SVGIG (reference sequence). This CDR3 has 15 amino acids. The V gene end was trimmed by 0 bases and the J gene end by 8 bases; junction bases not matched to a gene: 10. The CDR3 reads CAWSVRGGGSDEQFF. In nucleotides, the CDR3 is TGTGCCTGGAGTGTACGTGGGGGGGGGTCCGATGAGCAGTTCTTC.

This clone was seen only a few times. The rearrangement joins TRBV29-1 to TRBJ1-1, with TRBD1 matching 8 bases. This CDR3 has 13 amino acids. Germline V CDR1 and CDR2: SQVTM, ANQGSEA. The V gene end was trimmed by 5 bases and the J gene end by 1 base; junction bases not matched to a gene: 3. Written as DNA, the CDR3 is TGCAGCGTTCACAGGGGGGGGAACACTGAAGCTTTCTTT. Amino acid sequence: CSVHRGGNTEAFF.

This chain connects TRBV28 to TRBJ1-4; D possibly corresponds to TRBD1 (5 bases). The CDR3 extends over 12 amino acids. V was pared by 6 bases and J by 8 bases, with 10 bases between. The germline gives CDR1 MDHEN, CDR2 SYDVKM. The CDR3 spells CASRREGEKLFF. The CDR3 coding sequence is TGTGCCAGCAGACGGGAGGGGGAAAAACTGTTTTTT.

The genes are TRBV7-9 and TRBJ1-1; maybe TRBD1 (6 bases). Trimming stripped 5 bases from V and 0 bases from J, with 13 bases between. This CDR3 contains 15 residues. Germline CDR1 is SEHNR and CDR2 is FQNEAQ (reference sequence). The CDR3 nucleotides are TGTGCCAGCAGCAATACACAGGGACTGAACACTGAAGCTTTCTTT. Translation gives CASSNTQGLNTEAFF.

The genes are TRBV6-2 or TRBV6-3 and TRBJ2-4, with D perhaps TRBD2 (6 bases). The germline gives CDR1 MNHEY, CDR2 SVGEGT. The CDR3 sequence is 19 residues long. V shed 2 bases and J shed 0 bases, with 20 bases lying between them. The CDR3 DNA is TGTGCCAGCAGTTACACCTCCCCGGGGGATTTTGAAGCCAAAAACATTCAGTACTTC. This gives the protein CASSYTSPGDFEAKNIQYF.

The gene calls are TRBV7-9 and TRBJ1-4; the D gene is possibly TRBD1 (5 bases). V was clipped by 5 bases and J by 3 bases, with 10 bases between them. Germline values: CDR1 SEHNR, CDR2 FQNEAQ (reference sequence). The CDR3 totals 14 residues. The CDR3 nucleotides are TGTGCCAGCAGCCCGGCGGGGGCTAATGAAAAACTGTTTTTT. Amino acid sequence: CASSPAGANEKLFF.

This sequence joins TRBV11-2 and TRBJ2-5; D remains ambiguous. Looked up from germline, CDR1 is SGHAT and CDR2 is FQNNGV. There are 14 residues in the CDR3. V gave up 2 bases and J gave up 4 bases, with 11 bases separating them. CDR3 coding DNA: TGTGCCAGCAGCTTACGTGCTACGGGAGAGACCCAGTACTTC. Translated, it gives CASSLRATGETQYF.

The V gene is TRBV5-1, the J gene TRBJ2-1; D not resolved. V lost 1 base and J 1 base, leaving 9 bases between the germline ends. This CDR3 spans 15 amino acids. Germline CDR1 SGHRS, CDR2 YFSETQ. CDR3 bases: TGCGCCAGCAGCTTGAGCCCGGGTTCCTACAATGAGCAGTTCTTC. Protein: CASSLSPGSYNEQFF.

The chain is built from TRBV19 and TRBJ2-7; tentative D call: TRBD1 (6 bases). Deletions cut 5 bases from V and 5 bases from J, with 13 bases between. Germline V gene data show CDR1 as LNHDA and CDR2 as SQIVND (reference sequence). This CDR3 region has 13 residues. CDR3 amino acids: CASSSYRDDEQYF. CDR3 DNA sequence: TGTGCCAGTAGTTCTTACAGGGACGACGAGCAGTACTTC.

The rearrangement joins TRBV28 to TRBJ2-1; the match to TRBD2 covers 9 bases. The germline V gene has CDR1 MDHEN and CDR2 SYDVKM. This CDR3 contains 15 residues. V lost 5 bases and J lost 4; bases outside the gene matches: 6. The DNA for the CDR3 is TGTGCCAGCAGTAGACTAGCGGTTCTTTACAATGAGCAGTTCTTC. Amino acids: CASSRLAVLYNEQFF.

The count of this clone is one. CDR3 in DNA: TGCGCCAGCAGCCAAGTTGCGGGAAAGCACAATGAGCAGTTCTTC. It encodes CASSQVAGKHNEQFF. This chain uses TRBV4-1 with TRBJ2-1, with D maybe TRBD2 (6 bases). CDR1 and CDR2 (germline): MGHRA, YSYEKL. CDR3 size: 15 residues. The V gene lost 1 base and the J gene lost 5 bases, with 12 bases spanning the gap.

CDR3 sequence: CARSCWTVASQPQHF. CDR3 in DNA: TGTGCCAGAAGCTGTTGGACAGTGGCAAGTCAGCCCCAGCATTTT. This chain links TRBV5-3 with TRBJ1-5; D is possibly TRBD1 (6 bases). TRBV5-3 falls under the ORF class, with uncertain function. CDR3 length equals 15 residues. V dropped 3 bases and J dropped 6 bases, with 16 bases sitting between them.

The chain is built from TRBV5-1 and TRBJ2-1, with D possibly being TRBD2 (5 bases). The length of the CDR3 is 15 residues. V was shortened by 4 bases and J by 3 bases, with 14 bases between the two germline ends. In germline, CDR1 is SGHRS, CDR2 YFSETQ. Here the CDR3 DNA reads TGCGCCAGCAGCCGGTCTCGAGCGGACTACAATGAGCAGTTCTTC. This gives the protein CASSRSRADYNEQFF.

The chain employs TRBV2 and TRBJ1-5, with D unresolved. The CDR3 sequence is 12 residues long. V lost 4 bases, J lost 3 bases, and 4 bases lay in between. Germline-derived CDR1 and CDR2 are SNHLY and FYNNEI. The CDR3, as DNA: TGTGCCAGCAGTGCTCCCAATCAGCCCCAGCATTTT. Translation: CASSAPNQPQHF.

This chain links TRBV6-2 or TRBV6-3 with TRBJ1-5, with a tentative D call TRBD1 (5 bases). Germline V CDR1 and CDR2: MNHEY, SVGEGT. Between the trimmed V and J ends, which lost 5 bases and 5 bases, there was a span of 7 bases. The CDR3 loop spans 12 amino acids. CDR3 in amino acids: CASSRQHQPQHF. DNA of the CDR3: TGTGCCAGCAGTAGACAGCATCAGCCCCAGCATTTT.

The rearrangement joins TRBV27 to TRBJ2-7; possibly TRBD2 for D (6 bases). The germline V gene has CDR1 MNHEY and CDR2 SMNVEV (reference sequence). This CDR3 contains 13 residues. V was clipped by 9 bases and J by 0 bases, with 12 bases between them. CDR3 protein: CASSSGPSYEQYF. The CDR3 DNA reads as TGTGCCAGTTCGAGCGGGCCCTCCTACGAGCAGTACTTC.

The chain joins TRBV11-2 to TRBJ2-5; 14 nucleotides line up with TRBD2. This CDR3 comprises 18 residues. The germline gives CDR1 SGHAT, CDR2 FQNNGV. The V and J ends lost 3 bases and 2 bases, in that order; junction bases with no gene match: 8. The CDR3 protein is CASSFRLAGGPGQETQYF. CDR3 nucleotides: TGTGCCAGCAGCTTCCGACTAGCGGGAGGGCCAGGACAAGAGACCCAGTACTTC.

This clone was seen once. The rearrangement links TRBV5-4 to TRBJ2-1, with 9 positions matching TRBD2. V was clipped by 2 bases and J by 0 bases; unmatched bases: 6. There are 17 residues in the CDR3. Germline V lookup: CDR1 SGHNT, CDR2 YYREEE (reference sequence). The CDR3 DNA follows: TGTGCCAGCAGCTTCCCATTTAGCGGGAGCTCCTACAATGAGCAGTTCTTC. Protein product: CASSFPFSGSSYNEQFF.

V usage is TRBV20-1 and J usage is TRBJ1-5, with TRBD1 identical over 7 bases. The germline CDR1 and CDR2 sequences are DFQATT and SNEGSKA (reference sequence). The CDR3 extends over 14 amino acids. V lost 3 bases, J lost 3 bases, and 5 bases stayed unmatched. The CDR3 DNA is TGCAGTGCTAGTCGCGGACAGGTCAATCAGCCCCAGCATTTT. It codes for CSASRGQVNQPQHF.

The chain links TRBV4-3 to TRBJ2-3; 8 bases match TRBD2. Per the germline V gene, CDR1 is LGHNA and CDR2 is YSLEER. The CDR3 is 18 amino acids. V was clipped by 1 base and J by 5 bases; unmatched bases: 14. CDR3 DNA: TGCGCCAGCAGCCAAGGGGCTCCAACGGGACTAGTAATAGATACGCAGTATTTT. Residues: CASSQGAPTGLVIDTQYF.

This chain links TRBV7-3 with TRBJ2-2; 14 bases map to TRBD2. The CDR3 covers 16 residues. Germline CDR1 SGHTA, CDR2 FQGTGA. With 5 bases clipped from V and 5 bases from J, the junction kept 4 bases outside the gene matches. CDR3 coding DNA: TGTGCCAGCAGCGAAGGACTAGCGGGAGGTACCGGGGAGCTGTTTTTT. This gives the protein CASSEGLAGGTGELFF.

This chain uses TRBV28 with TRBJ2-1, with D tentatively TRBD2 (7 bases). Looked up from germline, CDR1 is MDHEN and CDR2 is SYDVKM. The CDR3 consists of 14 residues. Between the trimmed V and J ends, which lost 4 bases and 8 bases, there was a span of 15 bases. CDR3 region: CASSWVGGAYEQFF. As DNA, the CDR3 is TGTGCCAGCAGTTGGGTTGGGGGGGCATATGAGCAGTTCTTC. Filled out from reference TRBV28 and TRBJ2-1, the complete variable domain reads DVKVTQSSRYLVKRTGEKVFLECVQDMDHENMFWYRQDPGLGLRLIYFSYDVKMKEKGDIPEGYSVSREKKERFSLILESASTNQTSMYLCASSWVGGAYEQFFGPGTRLTVL.

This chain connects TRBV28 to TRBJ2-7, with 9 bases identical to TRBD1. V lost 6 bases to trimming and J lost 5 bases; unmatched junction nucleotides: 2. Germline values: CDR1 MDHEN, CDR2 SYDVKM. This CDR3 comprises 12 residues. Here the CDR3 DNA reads TGTGCCAGCAGCTGGACAGGGGACGAGCAGTACTTC. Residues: CASSWTGDEQYF.

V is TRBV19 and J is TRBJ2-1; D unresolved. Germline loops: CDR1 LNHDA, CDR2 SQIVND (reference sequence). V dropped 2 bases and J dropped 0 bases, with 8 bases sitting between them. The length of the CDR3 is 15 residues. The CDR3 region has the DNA TGTGCCAGTAGTATATTCCAGGTCTCCTACAATGAGCAGTTCTTC. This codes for CASSIFQVSYNEQFF.